The clone carrying this T cell receptor beta chain was counted a single time. Data came from immunoSEQ multiplex PCR; TCRdb stores just in-frame clones and leaves some out. This sample yields about 210,000 clones, of which roughly 80% are seen a single time; approximately 5% belongs to the top ten. These data come from a study of blood T cell repertoires in COVID-19. As for the study in general: PBMCs, B-cell-depleted T cells, or T cells provided the cDNA or gDNA that made up the material.

Trimming pared 2 bases from V and 6 bases from J, leaving 12 bases between. Germline CDR1 reads SGHNT; CDR2 reads YYREEE (reference sequence). The CDR3 length is 13 residues. The sequence derives from a woman in her sixties or seventies with COVID-19, enrolled during active disease. The rearrangement uses TRBV5-4 and TRBJ2-7, with a weak D call TRBD2 (6 bases). The material sequenced was peripheral blood. CDR3 in DNA: TGTGCCAGCAGCTTAAGGGGAGGTCGCGAGCAGTACTTC. This sequence encodes CASSLRGGREQYF.